This TCR beta chain originates from a study of CD8+CD57+ T cells in acquired aplastic anemia. CDR3 and TCR beta VDJ profiling relied on a genomic DNA template. TCRdb itself ran the reads through MiXCR, one entry per CDR3 protein. Among more than 250,000 distinct CDR3 sequences listed, approximately 86% were seen once. This CDR3 is 14 amino acids long. The germline V gene encodes CDR1 SNHLY and CDR2 FYNNEI. Trimming took 7 bases from V and 7 from J; bases not matched to a gene: 9. Patients chosen for sequencing had shown CD8+CD57+ cell expansion by flow cytometry. The V gene is TRBV2, the J gene TRBJ2-2; TRBD2 agrees at 7 bases. The TCR comes from a human donor with aplastic anemia. What was sequenced was sorted CD4+, CD8+, or CD8+CD57+ T cells (not recorded which) from PBMCs. The CDR3 loop reads CASNDGGKDGELFF. CDR3 nucleotides: TGTGCCAGCAACGACGGGGGGAAAGACGGGGAGCTGTTTTTT.